This TCR beta chain was captured in a study of cytomegalovirus exposure and HLA in healthy donors. The table came from immunoSEQ multiplex PCR; TCRdb's copy has only in-frame clones and leaves some out. The sample carries some 150,000 clones, around nine tenths recorded once. The study drew the donors from its roughly 120-subject validation cohort, separate from the approximately 670-subject first cohort. Note on this clone: The antigen is not known.

Trimming took 2 bases from V and 6 from J, leaving 11 bases between them. CDR3 size: 14 residues. Germline V gene data show CDR1 as SGHNT and CDR2 as YENEEA. Study-level results: According to a later analysis, TCR clusters from the first cohort tended to co-occur in the 120 or so validation repertoires. Published work reported that the classifier diagnosed cytomegalovirus status with high specificity and sensitivity.

V usage is TRBV11-3 and J usage is TRBJ2-1; possible D gene TRBD1, 6 bases. The source material was PBMCs. The receptor was derived from a woman in her twenties or thirties in good health and CMV-seronegative. CDR3 bases: TGTGCCAGCAGCTTAATGGCAGGGGCCAATGAGCAGTTCTTC. Protein product: CASSLMAGANEQFF.